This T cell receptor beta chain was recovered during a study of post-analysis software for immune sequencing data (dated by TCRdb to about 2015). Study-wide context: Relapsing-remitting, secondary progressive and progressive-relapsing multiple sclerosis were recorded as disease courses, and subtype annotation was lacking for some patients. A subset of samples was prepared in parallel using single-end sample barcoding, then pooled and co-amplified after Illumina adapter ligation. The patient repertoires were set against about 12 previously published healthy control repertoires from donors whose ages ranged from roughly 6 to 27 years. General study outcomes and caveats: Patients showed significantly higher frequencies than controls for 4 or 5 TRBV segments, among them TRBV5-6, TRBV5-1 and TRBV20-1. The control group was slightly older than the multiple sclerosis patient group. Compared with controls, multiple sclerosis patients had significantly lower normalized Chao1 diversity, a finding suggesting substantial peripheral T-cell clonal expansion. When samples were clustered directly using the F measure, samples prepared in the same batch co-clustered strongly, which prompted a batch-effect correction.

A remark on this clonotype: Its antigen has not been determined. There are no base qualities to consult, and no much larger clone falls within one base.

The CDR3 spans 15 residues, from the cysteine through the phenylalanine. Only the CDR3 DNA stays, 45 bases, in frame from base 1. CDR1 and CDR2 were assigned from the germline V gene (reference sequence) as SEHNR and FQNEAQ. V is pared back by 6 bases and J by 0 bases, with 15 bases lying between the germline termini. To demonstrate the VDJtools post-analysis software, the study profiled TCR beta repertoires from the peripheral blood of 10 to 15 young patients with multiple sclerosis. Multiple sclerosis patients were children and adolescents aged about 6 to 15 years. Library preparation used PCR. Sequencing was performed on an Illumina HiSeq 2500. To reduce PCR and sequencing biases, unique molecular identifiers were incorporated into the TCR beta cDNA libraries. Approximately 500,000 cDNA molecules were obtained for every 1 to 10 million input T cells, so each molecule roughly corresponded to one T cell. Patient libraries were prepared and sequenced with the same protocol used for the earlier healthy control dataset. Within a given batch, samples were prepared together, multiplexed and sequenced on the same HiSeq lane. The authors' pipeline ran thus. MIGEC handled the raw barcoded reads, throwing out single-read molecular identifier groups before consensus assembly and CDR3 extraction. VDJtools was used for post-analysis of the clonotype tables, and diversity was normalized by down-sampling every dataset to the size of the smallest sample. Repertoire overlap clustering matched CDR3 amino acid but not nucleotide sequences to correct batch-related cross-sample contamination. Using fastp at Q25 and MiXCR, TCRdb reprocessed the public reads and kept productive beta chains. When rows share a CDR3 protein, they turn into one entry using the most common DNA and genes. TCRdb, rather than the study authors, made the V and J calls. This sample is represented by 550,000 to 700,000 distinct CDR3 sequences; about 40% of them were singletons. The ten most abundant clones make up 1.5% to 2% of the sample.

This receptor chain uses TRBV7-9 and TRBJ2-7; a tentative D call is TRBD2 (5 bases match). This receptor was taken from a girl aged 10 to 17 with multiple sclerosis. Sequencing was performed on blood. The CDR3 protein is CASSLTPGSSYEQYF. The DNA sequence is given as TGTGCCAGCAGTCTCACCCCGGGGAGCTCCTACGAGCAGTACTTC.